The 22 T cell receptor beta chains below were found in one sample sequenced in a study of blood T cell repertoires in COVID-19. The repertoire was sequenced with immunoSEQ multiplex PCR; TCRdb's copy has only in-frame clones and lacks some. The sample lists over 300,000 clones; about four fifths were seen once. Sequenced material: peripheral blood. The source is a woman aged 50 to 65 with acute or convalescent COVID-19.

This clone has only a few counts. The identical CDR3 is also encoded by other nucleotide sequences in the sample. The V gene is TRBV6-2 or TRBV6-3, the J gene TRBJ1-1, with D tentatively TRBD1 (5 bases). CDR1 is MNHEY and CDR2 is SVGEGT in the germline V gene. The CDR3 spans 13 residues. V shed 0 bases and J shed 4 bases, with 6 bases lying between them. The CDR3: CASSYSGGTEAFF. CDR3 bases: TGTGCCAGCAGTTACTCGGGGGGCACTGAAGCTTTCTTT.

This clone was found a few times. The V call is TRBV6-4, the J call TRBJ2-3, with TRBD2 matching 10 bases. This CDR3 is built from 15 residues. Germline CDR1 MRHNA, CDR2 SNTAGT. Losses at the gene ends were 7 bases for V and 4 bases for J; bases not matched to a gene: 8. Here the CDR3 reads CASTESSGSADTQYF. Here the CDR3 DNA reads TGTGCCAGCACCGAGTCTAGCGGGAGCGCAGATACGCAGTATTTT.

This clone was detected only a few times. V is TRBV2 and J is TRBJ2-5, with 9 bases identical to TRBD2. From germline, CDR1 is SNHLY and CDR2 FYNNEI. The V gene end was trimmed by 6 bases and the J gene end by 5 bases; junction bases not matched to a gene: 7. This CDR3 contains 14 residues. CDR3 nucleotides: TGTGCCAGCAGAGATAGGACTAGCGCGGAGACCCAGTACTTC. Its protein product is CASRDRTSAETQYF.

V gene TRBV19 combines with J gene TRBJ1-1, with a tentative D call TRBD1 (5 bases). This CDR3 region has 14 residues. Per the germline V gene, CDR1 is LNHDA and CDR2 is SQIVND (reference sequence). Trimming took off 5 bases at V and 4 bases at J, with 14 bases between the two ends. CDR3 sequence (DNA): TGTGCCAGTAGTCTAGGGTTGGGGGGCACTGAAGCTTTCTTT. Protein product: CASSLGLGGTEAFF. Combining the CDR3 with reference TRBV19 and TRBJ1-1 gives the whole variable domain DGGITQSPKYLFRKEGQNVTLSCEQNLNHDAMYWYRQDPGQGLRLIYYSQIVNDFQKGDIAEGYSVSREKKESFPLTVTSAQKNPTAFYLCASSLGLGGTEAFFGQGTRLTVV.

This clone showed up just a few times. The chain couples TRBV5-1 to TRBJ2-2; the D gene is possibly TRBD1 (6 bases). CDR1 is SGHRS, CDR2 YFSETQ, per germline. V gave up 0 bases and J gave up 1 base, with 10 bases separating them. The CDR3 totals 16 residues. The CDR3 loop is CASSLGQVLNTGELFF. The DNA for the CDR3 is TGCGCCAGCAGCTTGGGACAGGTTTTGAACACCGGGGAGCTGTTTTTT.

The chain has TRBV2 and TRBJ1-6; D gene ambiguous. This CDR3 comprises 16 residues. Trimming shortened V by 3 bases and J by 0 bases, and 9 bases separated the two germline ends. Germline-derived CDR1 and CDR2 are SNHLY and FYNNEI. The CDR3 loop is CASSDNSASYNSPLHF. The CDR3 DNA reads as TGTGCCAGCAGTGACAACAGTGCCTCCTATAATTCACCCCTCCACTTT.

The chain has TRBV5-1 and TRBJ1-4; D gene uncertain. Germline CDR1 reads SGHRS; CDR2 reads YFSETQ. The germline V and J ends were trimmed by 0 bases and 2 bases, with 11 bases remaining between them. The CDR3 runs to 16 residues. The CDR3 spells CASSLVGQVTNEKLFF. In DNA form, the CDR3 reads TGCGCCAGCAGCTTGGTAGGTCAGGTCACTAATGAAAAACTGTTTTTT.

This clone was counted between two and nine times. The chain employs TRBV7-2 and TRBJ1-4; D is uncertain. Looked up from germline, CDR1 is SGHTA and CDR2 is FQGNSA. The length of the CDR3 is 13 residues. Trimming took off 0 bases at V and 7 bases at J, with 6 bases between the two ends. Written as DNA, the CDR3 is TGTGCCAGCAGCTTAGCCGGAGGTGAAAAACTGTTTTTT. Its translation is CASSLAGGEKLFF.

This clone turned up a few times. The chain combines TRBV2 with TRBJ2-7, with D unclear. V lost 1 base and J lost 3, with 10 bases in between. CDR3 size: 14 residues. CDR1 is SNHLY, CDR2 FYNNEI, per germline. CDR3 sequence (DNA): TGTGCCAGCAGTGAAGACAGACGGCTCTACGAGCAGTACTTC. It yields the protein CASSEDRRLYEQYF.

The chain links TRBV11-1 to TRBJ2-7, with D tentatively TRBD1 (5 bases). The V and J ends lost 1 base and 0 bases respectively, with 13 bases between them. Germline CDR1 reads SGHAT; CDR2 reads FQDESV (reference sequence). The CDR3 contains 16 residues. The CDR3 DNA reads TGTGCCAGCAGCTTAGATGGGGCCAGGAGCTCCTACGAGCAGTACTTC. Encoded protein: CASSLDGARSSYEQYF.

This chain uses TRBV29-1 with TRBJ1-2; TRBD1 is a possible D gene (5 bases). CDR1 is SQVTM and CDR2 is ANQGSEA in the germline V gene. V was pared by 5 bases and J by 8 bases, with 15 bases between. The length of the CDR3 is 12 residues. CDR3 in amino acids: CSVPVLRGGYTF. The CDR3 DNA is TGCAGCGTTCCGGTCCTACGGGGGGGCTACACCTTC.

V is TRBV2 and J is TRBJ2-1, with 8 bases matching TRBD1. This CDR3 has 15 amino acids. The germline V gene encodes CDR1 SNHLY and CDR2 FYNNEI. With 3 bases clipped from V and 2 bases from J, the junction kept 3 bases outside the gene matches. CDR3 bases: TGTGCCAGCAGTGATTCGGACAGGGCCTACAATGAGCAGTTCTTC. This translates into CASSDSDRAYNEQFF.

The chain joins TRBV28 to TRBJ1-2; 7 bases are a match to TRBD1. V was pared by 6 bases and J by 8 bases, with 15 bases of the junction left unmatched. Per germline, CDR1 MDHEN and CDR2 SYDVKM. CDR3 length: 15 residues. CDR3 DNA: TGTGCCAGCAGCACCCGTCCGACAGGGTTGGGAGGCTACACCTTC. Amino acids: CASSTRPTGLGGYTF.

The genes are TRBV5-1 and TRBJ1-1; TRBD1 is a possible D gene (6 bases). Germline V gene sequence: CDR1 SGHRS, CDR2 YFSETQ. The V end lost 4 bases, the J end lost 3 bases, and 16 bases lay between the germline ends. This CDR3 comprises 15 residues. The CDR3 DNA follows: TGCGCCAGCAGCCAGCAAACGAGACAGGACACTGAAGCTTTCTTT. This codes for CASSQQTRQDTEAFF.

The chain couples TRBV2 to TRBJ1-5; tentatively, D is TRBD1 (6 bases). V was pared by 6 bases and J by 3 bases, with 15 bases between. The CDR3 totals 15 residues. Looked up from germline, CDR1 is SNHLY and CDR2 is FYNNEI. CDR3 coding DNA: TGTGCCAGCAGCCGATCCAGGGGCCTCAATCAGCCCCAGCATTTT. This translates into CASSRSRGLNQPQHF.

This clone has just one count. The gene calls are TRBV5-1 and TRBJ2-7, with D perhaps TRBD2 (6 bases). Per germline, CDR1 SGHRS and CDR2 YFSETQ. The length of the CDR3 is 16 residues. With 0 bases removed from V and 1 base from J, the gap between germline ends came to 14 bases. The chain's CDR3 is CASSLAVSGSSYEQYF. CDR3 sequence (DNA): TGCGCCAGCAGCTTGGCGGTGTCCGGGAGTTCCTACGAGCAGTACTTC. Combining the CDR3 with reference TRBV5-1 and TRBJ2-7 gives the whole variable domain KAGVTQTPRYLIKTRGQQVTLSCSPISGHRSVSWYQQTPGQGLQFLFEYFSETQRNKGNFPGRFSGRQFSNSRSEMNVSTLELGDSALYLCASSLAVSGSSYEQYFGPGTRLTVT.

The chain carries TRBV6-1 and TRBJ2-1, with TRBD1 matching over 7 bases. The V gene's germline CDR1 is MNHNS and CDR2 SASEGT. This CDR3 is 15 amino acids long. J lost 2 bases, V lost 2 bases, and 3 bases had no gene match. Written as DNA, the CDR3 is TGTGCCAGCAGTGAATACAGGGGCGCCTACAATGAGCAGTTCTTC. Translating it yields CASSEYRGAYNEQFF.

The chain links TRBV11-2 to TRBJ2-7, with D possibly being TRBD1 (5 bases). CDR1 is SGHAT and CDR2 is FQNNGV in the germline V gene. The CDR3 sequence is 13 residues long. Trimming removed 8 bases at V and 4 bases at J, with 15 bases between. The CDR3 is CASGAAPSYEQYF. CDR3 in DNA: TGTGCCAGCGGGGCTGCCCCCTCTTACGAGCAGTACTTC. The full variable domain, rest sourced from reference TRBV11-2 and TRBJ2-7, is EAGVAQSPRYKIIEKRQSVAFWCNPISGHATLYWYQQILGQGPKLLIQFQNNGVVDDSQLPKDRFSAERLKGVDSTLKIQPAKLEDSAVYLCASGAAPSYEQYFGPGTRLTVT.

The chain combines TRBV2 with TRBJ2-7; TRBD2 aligns across 7 bases. Germline trimming cut 5 bases from V and 3 bases from J; bases unmatched to any gene: 10. The V gene's germline CDR1 is SNHLY and CDR2 FYNNEI. The CDR3 consists of 15 residues. DNA for the CDR3: TGTGCCAGCAGTCCTACTCGGGGCGGGGGCTACGAGCAGTACTTC. It codes for CASSPTRGGGYEQYF.

In nucleotides, the CDR3 is TGCGCCAGCAGCCCAGACGGGGGGCAAAGCTATGGCTACACCTTC. It encodes CASSPDGGQSYGYTF. The J gene is TRBJ1-2, the V gene TRBV5-1, with D possibly TRBD1 on 6 matching bases. The CDR3 runs 15 residues. Germline V gene data show CDR1 as SGHRS and CDR2 as YFSETQ. V lost 4 bases and J 4 bases, leaving 17 bases between the germline ends. The complete variable domain, with remaining parts taken from reference TRBV5-1 and TRBJ1-2, reads KAGVTQTPRYLIKTRGQQVTLSCSPISGHRSVSWYQQTPGQGLQFLFEYFSETQRNKGNFPGRFSGRQFSNSRSEMNVSTLELGDSALYLCASSPDGGQSYGYTFGSGTRLTVV.

This clone has just one count. V usage is TRBV12-3 or TRBV12-4 and J usage is TRBJ2-1; D is uncertain. This CDR3 spans 13 amino acids. The V gene lost 7 bases and the J gene lost 0 bases, with 7 bases spanning the gap. This CDR3 is CASTRGSYNEQFF. The CDR3 DNA reads as TGTGCCAGCACCCGAGGCTCCTACAATGAGCAGTTCTTC.

The chain uses TRBV3-1 (or the pseudogene TRBV3-2) and TRBJ2-5, with D possibly being TRBD2 (5 bases). This CDR3 is 13 amino acids long. Trimming cost V 6 bases and J 5 bases, with 13 bases left between them. Germline V gene data show CDR1 as LGHDT and CDR2 as YNNKEL (reference sequence). CDR3 DNA: TGTGCCAGCAGAGAGTCCTCGGGGGAGACCCAGTACTTC. Translation gives CASRESSGETQYF.